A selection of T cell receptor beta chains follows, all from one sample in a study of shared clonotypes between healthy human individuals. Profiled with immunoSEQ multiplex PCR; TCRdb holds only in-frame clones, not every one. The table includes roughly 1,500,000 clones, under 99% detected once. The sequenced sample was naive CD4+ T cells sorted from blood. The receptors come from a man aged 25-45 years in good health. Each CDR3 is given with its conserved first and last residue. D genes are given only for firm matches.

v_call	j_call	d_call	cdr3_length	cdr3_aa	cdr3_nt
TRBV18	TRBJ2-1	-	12	CASSPRASEQFF	TGTGCCAGCTCACCAAGGGCTTCTGAGCAGTTCTTC
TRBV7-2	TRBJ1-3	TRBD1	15	CASSKQGLSGNTIYF	TGTGCCAGCAGCAAACAGGGGCTCTCTGGAAACACCATATATTTT
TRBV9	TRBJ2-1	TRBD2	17	CASSRDLLAGGYNEQFF	TGTGCCAGCAGCCGTGACTTACTAGCGGGAGGGTACAATGAGCAGTTCTTC
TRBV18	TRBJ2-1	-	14	CASSPPALYNEQFF	TGTGCCAGCTCACCACCGGCCCTTTACAATGAGCAGTTCTTC
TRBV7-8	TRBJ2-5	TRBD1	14	CASSVGTGKETQYF	TGTGCCAGCAGCGTGGGGACAGGGAAAGAGACCCAGTACTTC
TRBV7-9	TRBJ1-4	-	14	CASSPRGTNEKLFF	TGTGCCAGCAGCCCGCGGGGAACTAATGAAAAACTGTTTTTT
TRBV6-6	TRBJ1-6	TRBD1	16	CASSYSRDRGNSPLHF	TGTGCCAGCAGTTATTCCCGGGACAGGGGAAATTCACCCCTCCACTTT
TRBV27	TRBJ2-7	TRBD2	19	CASSLYSGLAGSSSYEQYF	TGTGCCAGCAGTTTATACTCGGGACTAGCGGGCTCGAGCTCCTACGAGCAGTACTTC
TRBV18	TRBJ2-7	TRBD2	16	CASSFLVREGLNEQYF	TGTGCCAGCTCATTTTTAGTACGGGAGGGCCTCAACGAGCAGTACTTC
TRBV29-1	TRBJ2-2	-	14	CSVSRDRRTGELFF	TGCAGCGTGTCCCGGGACCGCCGCACCGGGGAGCTGTTTTTT
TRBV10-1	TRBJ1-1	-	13	CASSESGAGRAFF	TGCGCCAGCAGTGAGTCTGGGGCCGGGAGAGCTTTCTTT
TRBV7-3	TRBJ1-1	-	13	CASSSTGNTEAFF	TGTGCCAGCAGCTCCACGGGGAACACTGAAGCTTTCTTT
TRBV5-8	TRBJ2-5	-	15	CASSPLGSGQETQYF	TGTGCCAGCAGCCCCCTAGGGAGCGGCCAAGAGACCCAGTACTTC
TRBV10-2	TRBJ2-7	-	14	CASSESGRAYEQYF	TGCGCCAGCAGTGAGTCCGGCAGAGCCTACGAGCAGTACTTC
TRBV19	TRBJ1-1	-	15	CASSIELLMNTEAFF	TGTGCCAGTAGTATAGAACTCCTCATGAACACTGAAGCTTTCTTT
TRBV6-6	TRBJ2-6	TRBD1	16	CASRPTTGAGANVLTF	TGTGCCAGCAGACCGACTACAGGGGCTGGGGCCAACGTCCTGACTTTC
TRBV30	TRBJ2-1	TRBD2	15	CAWSPPSGTHNEQFF	TGTGCCTGGAGTCCCCCTAGCGGGACCCACAATGAGCAGTTCTTC
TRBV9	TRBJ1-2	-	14	CASSVVGGNYGYTF	TGTGCCAGCAGCGTAGTTGGTGGTAACTATGGCTACACCTTC
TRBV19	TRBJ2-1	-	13	CASSQRSYNEQFF	TGTGCCAGCAGTCAGAGGTCCTACAATGAGCAGTTCTTC
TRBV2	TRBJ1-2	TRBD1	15	CASTGGAGGGVGYTF	TGTGCCAGCACGGGAGGAGCAGGGGGCGGCGTAGGCTACACCTTC
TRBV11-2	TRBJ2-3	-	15	CASSRSGLAVDTQYF	TGTGCCAGCAGCCGGTCGGGCCTAGCAGTAGATACGCAGTATTTT
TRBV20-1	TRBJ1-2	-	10	CSAYTYGYTF	TGCAGTGCGTACACGTATGGCTACACCTTC
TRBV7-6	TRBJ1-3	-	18	CASSLGASGGYSGNTIYF	TGTGCCAGCAGCTTAGGAGCATCGGGAGGATACTCTGGAAACACCATATATTTT
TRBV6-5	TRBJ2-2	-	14	CASSYFQNTGELFF	TGTGCCAGCAGTTACTTTCAGAACACCGGGGAGCTGTTTTTT
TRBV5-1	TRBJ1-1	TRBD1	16	CASSSVKGAEKTEAFF	TGCGCCAGCAGCTCTGTGAAGGGGGCGGAAAAAACTGAAGCTTTCTTT
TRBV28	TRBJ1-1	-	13	CASRRDSIGGAFF	TGTGCCAGCAGAAGGGACTCCATCGGTGGGGCTTTCTTT
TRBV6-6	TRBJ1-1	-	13	CASSLKAGDEAFF	TGTGCCAGCAGCCTAAAGGCAGGGGATGAAGCTTTCTTT
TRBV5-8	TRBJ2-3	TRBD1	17	CASSLVRTGGDADTQYF	TGTGCCAGCAGCTTGGTTCGGACAGGGGGCGACGCAGATACGCAGTATTTT
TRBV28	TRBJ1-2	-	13	CASSLLGDYGYTF	TGTGCCAGCAGTTTACTCGGGGACTATGGCTACACCTTC
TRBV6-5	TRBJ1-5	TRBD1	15	CASSRDSYSNQPQHF	TGTGCCAGCAGTCGGGACAGCTATAGCAATCAGCCCCAGCATTTT
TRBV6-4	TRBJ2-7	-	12	CASSEWGGEQYF	TGTGCCAGCAGTGAGTGGGGTGGCGAGCAGTACTTC
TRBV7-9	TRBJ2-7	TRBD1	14	CASSSTGVSYEQYF	TGTGCCAGCAGCTCGACAGGGGTCTCCTACGAGCAGTACTTC
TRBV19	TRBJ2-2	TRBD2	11	CASTLGEGLFF	TGTGCCAGTACCCTAGGGGAGGGGCTGTTTTTT
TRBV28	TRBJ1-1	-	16	CASRSLGTTGRTEAFF	TGTGCCAGCAGATCGCTAGGGACCACAGGGCGCACTGAAGCTTTCTTT
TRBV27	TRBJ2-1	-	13	CASSSQTLNEQFF	TGTGCCAGCAGTTCTCAAACCCTCAATGAGCAGTTCTTC
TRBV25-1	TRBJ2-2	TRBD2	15	CASSRLAGHTGELFF	TGTGCCAGCAGCCGACTAGCGGGCCACACCGGGGAGCTGTTTTTT
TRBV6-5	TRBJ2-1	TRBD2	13	CASRLAGPGAQFF	TGTGCCAGCAGACTAGCGGGCCCGGGGGCGCAGTTCTTC
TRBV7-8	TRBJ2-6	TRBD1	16	CASSETGVPGANVLTF	TGTGCCAGCAGCGAGACAGGGGTCCCCGGGGCCAACGTCCTGACTTTC
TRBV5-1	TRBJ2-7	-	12	CASSLAGSGQYF	TGCGCCAGCAGCTTGGCAGGCTCCGGGCAGTACTTC